Detailed here is one T cell receptor beta chain. Its antigen is still unknown. This sample is drawn from a study of beta chain features in type 1 diabetes. About the research overall: Summed over all samples, the examined sorted cells came to 85 million to 130 million. Study outcomes and limitations: When Type 1 diabetes patients were examined, their TCRB CDR3s proved moderately but significantly shorter in all four CD4+ subsets.

CDR3 length: 14 amino acids. Trimming left V 5 bases short and J 7 bases short, with 17 bases between. The V gene's germline CDR1 is SGHTA and CDR2 FQGTGA. Sequenced material consisted of expressed TCRB transcripts (all of the isolated RNA was reverse transcribed). TCRdb's copy holds only in-frame clones and misses some; the assay was immunoSEQ multiplex PCR. There are approximately 250,000 clones in the sample; around 22% occur only once, and 0.012% lies in the top ten. V gene TRBV7-3 combines with J gene TRBJ2-5, with D possibly matching TRBD1 (5 bases). The clonotype was recovered from a woman aged 25 to 39 with type 1 diabetes. The sample consisted of naive CD4+ T cells from blood. The CDR3 protein is CASSPEMGHGTQYF. CDR3 nucleotides: TGTGCCAGCAGCCCCGAGATGGGGCACGGGACCCAGTACTTC.